Below are 11 T cell receptor beta chains sequenced from a single sample in a study of siplizumab effects on memory and regulatory T cells. Sequenced by immunoSEQ multiplex PCR; TCRdb stores in-frame clones only, minus some. This table holds about 100,000 clones, about 95% found once. Sequencing used non-Treg CD4+ T cells sorted from blood. The origin of the receptors is a human donor in good health.

The chain joins TRBV6-5 to TRBJ2-2; 7 nucleotides agree with TRBD1. V dropped 5 bases and J dropped 7; count of bases not matched to a gene: 4. The CDR3 runs 13 residues. Germline CDR1 MNHEY, CDR2 SVGAGI. Here the CDR3 reads CASSRGRHGELFF. CDR3 coding DNA: TGTGCCAGCAGTAGGGGGCGTCACGGGGAGCTGTTTTTT.

The chain uses TRBV28 and TRBJ2-1; 7 bases align to TRBD1. Looked up from germline, CDR1 is MDHEN and CDR2 is SYDVKM. Trimming took 8 bases from V and 2 from J; bases not matched to a gene: 9. The CDR3 contains 15 residues. The CDR3 sequence: CASRQPGQTYNEQFF. In DNA form, the CDR3 reads TGTGCCAGCCGTCAACCGGGACAGACCTACAATGAGCAGTTCTTC. Drawing the rest from reference TRBV28 and TRBJ2-1, the complete variable domain is DVKVTQSSRYLVKRTGEKVFLECVQDMDHENMFWYRQDPGLGLRLIYFSYDVKMKEKGDIPEGYSVSREKKERFSLILESASTNQTSMYLCASRQPGQTYNEQFFGPGTRLTVL.

This chain uses TRBV6-5 with TRBJ2-1; 10 nucleotides line up with TRBD2. After removal of 2 bases from V and 3 bases from J, the junction contained 1 base not matched to a gene. This CDR3 comprises 15 residues. CDR1 and CDR2 from the germline V gene are MNHEY and SVGAGI. CDR3 in amino acids: CASSYGTSDYNEQFF. The DNA for the CDR3 is TGTGCCAGCAGTTACGGGACTAGCGACTACAATGAGCAGTTCTTC.

The chain couples TRBV5-1 to TRBJ2-3, with a weak D call TRBD2 (6 bases). Germline-derived CDR1 and CDR2 are SGHRS and YFSETQ. V lost 4 bases and J lost 5, with 14 bases in between. CDR3 length: 14 amino acids. CDR3 coding DNA: TGCGCCAGCAGCCCTGGGACTTTTCTAGATACGCAGTATTTT. Encoded protein: CASSPGTFLDTQYF.

The genes are TRBV6-1 and TRBJ2-7; 7 bases are a match to TRBD2. V lost 7 bases and J lost 3; bases outside the gene matches: 9. CDR1 and CDR2 from the germline V gene are MNHNS and SASEGT. CDR3 size: 14 residues. The CDR3 loop reads CASTQEPGGYEQYF. The CDR3 nucleotides read TGTGCCAGCACCCAGGAACCGGGGGGCTACGAGCAGTACTTC.

V is TRBV28 and J is TRBJ1-1; 8 bases are a match to TRBD1. Germline V gene lookup returns CDR1 MDHEN and CDR2 SYDVKM. Trimming removed 6 bases from V and 4 bases from J; junction bases left unmatched: 4. The CDR3 length is 13 residues. The CDR3 nucleotides are TGTGCCAGCAGCCAACAGGGGGGCACTGAAGCTTTCTTT. As protein: CASSQQGGTEAFF.

The chain carries TRBV5-5 and TRBJ2-5; the match to TRBD2 covers 7 bases. V gave up 1 base and J gave up 7 bases; unmatched junction bases: 13. The germline V gene encodes CDR1 SGHKS and CDR2 YYEKEE (reference sequence). This CDR3 is built from 16 residues. The CDR3, as DNA: TGTGCCAGCAGCTTGAAAGGGAGGGCCGAATTGGGGACCCAGTACTTC. Its protein product is CASSLKGRAELGTQYF.

This clone was detected only once. The chain joins TRBV7-9 to TRBJ2-1; 13 bases line up with TRBD2. Per germline, CDR1 SEHNR and CDR2 FQNEAQ (reference sequence). The CDR3 contains 14 residues. V shed 4 bases and J 7 bases; nucleotides not matched to a gene: 1. The CDR3 sequence: CASSWGLAGNEQFF. The CDR3 coding sequence is TGTGCCAGCAGCTGGGGACTAGCGGGAAATGAGCAGTTCTTC.

This clone was observed a single time. This chain uses TRBV7-8 with TRBJ2-2; no clear D. The V and J ends lost 5 bases and 0 bases respectively, with 7 bases between them. Per the germline V gene, CDR1 is SGHVS and CDR2 is FQNEAQ. The CDR3 is 14 amino acids. CDR3 sequence reads: CASSRNSNTGELFF. The CDR3 DNA sequence: TGTGCCAGCAGCCGCAACTCGAACACCGGGGAGCTGTTTTTT. Supplemented by reference TRBV7-8 and TRBJ2-2, the full variable domain reads GAGVSQSPRYKVAKRGQDVALRCDPISGHVSLFWYQQALGQGPEFLTYFQNEAQLDKSGLPSDRFFAERPEGSVSTLKIQRTQQEDSAVYLCASSRNSNTGELFFGEGSRLTVL.

The CDR3 reads CATSLDSGTDTQYF. DNA for the CDR3: TGTGCCACCAGCTTGGACAGCGGCACAGATACGCAGTATTTT. V usage is TRBV15 and J usage is TRBJ2-3; D may be TRBD1 (6 bases). Germline V gene lookup returns CDR1 LNHNV and CDR2 YYDKDF (reference sequence). V lost 5 bases and J lost 1, with 10 bases in between. This CDR3 contains 14 residues.

The rearrangement links TRBV5-4 to TRBJ2-5; D is possibly TRBD1 (6 bases). The CDR3 has 14 residues. In germline, CDR1 is SGHNT, CDR2 YYREEE (reference sequence). Trimming cost V 1 base and J 3 bases, with 10 bases left between them. CDR3 sequence: CASSLIGQKETQYF. The CDR3, as DNA: TGTGCCAGCAGCTTGATCGGACAGAAAGAGACCCAGTACTTC.